This T cell receptor (beta chain) was profiled in a study of blood T cell repertoires in COVID-19. Overall study context: The origin of the acute and convalescent COVID-19 samples was the United States, Italy and Spain. Sources were T cells, B-cell-depleted T cells, or PBMCs; the material itself was cDNA or gDNA.

Study processing details: Estimation of nucleated cell counts relied on the amplification of reference gene primers. Only in-frame clones appear in the TCRdb table, and some are missing; sequencing was by immunoSEQ multiplex PCR. V and J calls and clone size come straight from that table; D and trimming were deduced from the DNA. Altogether over 400,000 clones are present, more than 80% being singletons, with the ten largest covering almost 1.5%. Germline CDR1 MDHEN, CDR2 SYDVKM. The V gene lost 7 bases and the J gene lost 2 bases, with 18 bases spanning the gap. CDR3 length: 17 residues. What was sequenced was peripheral blood. V gene TRBV28 combines with J gene TRBJ1-6, with D possibly TRBD1 on 6 matching bases. This receptor was identified in a woman under 40 with active or convalescent COVID-19. The chain's CDR3 is CASTALLGGTYNSPLHF. CDR3 bases: TGTGCCAGCACCGCGCTCCTAGGGGGTACCTATAATTCACCCCTCCACTTT.